A single TCR beta chain is shown here with its context. The target antigen is unknown. These data come from a study of CD8 T cells in ankylosing spondylitis. Study conclusions and caveats: Clones linked with disease were CD8+ and fairly uncommon in the peripheral blood. What seemed typical of ankylosing spondylitis blood was a TCR beta motif built from about eight highly homologous variants. Reportedly, significant enrichment of disease-linked clones occurred in matched ankylosing spondylitis synovial fluid.

Scientists made TCR beta libraries using quantitative 5'-RACE with molecular barcodes. Each CDR3 protein is one row after TCRdb ran MiXCR on the 5' RACE reads. There are roughly 450,000 distinct CDR3 sequences in the sample; about 24% occur only once, and 0.89% lies in the top ten. This CDR3 is built from 14 residues. CDR1 and CDR2 from the germline V gene are SQVTM and ANQGSEA. Trimming cost V 3 bases and J 8 bases; bases outside gene matches: 10. The source of this sequence is a male donor with ankylosing spondylitis. The gene calls are TRBV29-1 and TRBJ1-1; 9 bases align to TRBD1. The sample consisted of blood, either unsorted or a sorted T cell fraction (not recorded which). CDR3 in amino acids: CSVENRGPGGEAFF. The CDR3 DNA reads as TGCAGCGTTGAGAACAGGGGGCCAGGAGGAGAAGCTTTCTTT.